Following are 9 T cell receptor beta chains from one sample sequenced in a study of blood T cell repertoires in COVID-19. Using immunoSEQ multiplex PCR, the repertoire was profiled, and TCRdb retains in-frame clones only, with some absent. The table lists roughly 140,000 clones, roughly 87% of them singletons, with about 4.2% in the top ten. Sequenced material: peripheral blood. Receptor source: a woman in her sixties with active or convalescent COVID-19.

The CDR3: CASSLERSETQYF. As DNA, the CDR3 is TGTGCCAGCAGCTTAGAGAGGAGCGAGACCCAGTACTTC. V is TRBV11-2 and J is TRBJ2-5; D is ambiguous. V was pared by 0 bases and J by 5 bases, with 7 bases between. The germline CDR1 and CDR2 sequences are SGHAT and FQNNGV. The CDR3 runs 13 residues. Drawing the rest from reference TRBV11-2 and TRBJ2-5, the complete variable domain is EAGVAQSPRYKIIEKRQSVAFWCNPISGHATLYWYQQILGQGPKLLIQFQNNGVVDDSQLPKDRFSAERLKGVDSTLKIQPAKLEDSAVYLCASSLERSETQYFGPGTRLLVL.

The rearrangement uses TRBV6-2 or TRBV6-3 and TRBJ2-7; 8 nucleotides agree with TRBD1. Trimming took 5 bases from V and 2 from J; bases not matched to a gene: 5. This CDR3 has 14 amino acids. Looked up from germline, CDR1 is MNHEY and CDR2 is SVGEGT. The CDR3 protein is CASSGQGQTYEQYF. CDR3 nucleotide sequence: TGTGCCAGCAGTGGACAGGGACAAACCTACGAGCAGTACTTC.

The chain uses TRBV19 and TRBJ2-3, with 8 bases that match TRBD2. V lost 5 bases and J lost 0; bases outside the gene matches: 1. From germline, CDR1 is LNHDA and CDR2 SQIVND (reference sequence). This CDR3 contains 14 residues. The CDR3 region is CASSRGGSTDTQYF. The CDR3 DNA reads TGTGCCAGTAGTCGGGGGGGGAGCACAGATACGCAGTATTTT.

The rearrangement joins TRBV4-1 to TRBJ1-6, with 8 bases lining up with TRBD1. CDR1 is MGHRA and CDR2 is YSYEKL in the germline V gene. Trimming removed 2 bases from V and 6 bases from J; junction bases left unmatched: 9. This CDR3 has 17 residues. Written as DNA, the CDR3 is TGCGCCAGCAGCCAACTGGGGACAGGTCTTTTTAATTCACCCCTCCACTTT. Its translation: CASSQLGTGLFNSPLHF.

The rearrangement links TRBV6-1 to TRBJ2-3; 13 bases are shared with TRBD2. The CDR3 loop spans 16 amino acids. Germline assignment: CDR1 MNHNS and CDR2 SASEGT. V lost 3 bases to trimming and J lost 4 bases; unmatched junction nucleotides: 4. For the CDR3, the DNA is TGTGCCAGCAGTGAGACTAGCGGGGGGCGGGCAGATACGCAGTATTTT. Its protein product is CASSETSGGRADTQYF.

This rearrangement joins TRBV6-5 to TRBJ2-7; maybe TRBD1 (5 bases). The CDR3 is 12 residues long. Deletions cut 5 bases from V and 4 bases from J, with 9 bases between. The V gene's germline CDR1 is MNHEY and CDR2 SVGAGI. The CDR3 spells CASSKTDYEQYF. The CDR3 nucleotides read TGTGCCAGCAGTAAGACAGATTACGAGCAGTACTTC.

CDR3 residues: CASSLGAGGGSNQPQHF. CDR3 sequence (DNA): TGTGCCAGCAGCTTAGGGGCAGGGGGTGGTAGCAATCAGCCCCAGCATTTT. The chain employs TRBV7-9 and TRBJ1-5, with 7 bases identical to TRBD1. Germline CDR1 and CDR2: SEHNR and FQNEAQ (reference sequence). The trim removed 1 base at V and 0 bases at J, leaving 6 bases unmatched. The CDR3 is 17 residues long.

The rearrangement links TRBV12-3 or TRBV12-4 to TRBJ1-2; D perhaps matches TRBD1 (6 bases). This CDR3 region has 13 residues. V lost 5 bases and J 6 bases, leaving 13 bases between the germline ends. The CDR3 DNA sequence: TGTGCCAGCAGTCCCTACAGGGAAAATGGCTACACCTTC. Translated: CASSPYRENGYTF.

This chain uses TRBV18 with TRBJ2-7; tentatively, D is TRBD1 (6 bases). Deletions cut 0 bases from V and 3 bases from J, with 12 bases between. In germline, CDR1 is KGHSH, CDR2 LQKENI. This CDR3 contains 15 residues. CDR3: CASSPPTGIFYEQYF. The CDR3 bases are TGTGCCAGCTCACCACCGACAGGAATATTCTACGAGCAGTACTTC.